This T cell receptor beta chain was captured in a study of T cell responses to AZD1222 COVID-19 vaccine. Study-level background: Pooled in the analysis were second doses at about 4 or about 12 weeks.

Study results and limitations: A rise in Spike-specific TCR breadth and depth followed two AZD1222 doses. Just six AZD1222 recipients were seropositive at baseline.

V shed 4 bases and J shed 9 bases, with 19 bases lying between them. The CDR3 consists of 15 residues. The V gene's germline CDR1 is LNHDA and CDR2 SQIVND (reference sequence). Only in-frame clones appear in the TCRdb table, and some are missing; sequencing was by immunoSEQ multiplex PCR. The table includes around 120,000 clones, around nine tenths detected once. Remarks on this clone: Antigen: not known.

The material was peripheral blood, obtained on day 0 of AZD1222 vaccination. The genes are TRBV19 and TRBJ2-1; TRBD2 might be the D (6 bases). This receptor was obtained from an adult in good health. CDR3 in amino acids: CASSRNGGRGGEQFF. In DNA form, the CDR3 reads TGTGCCAGTAGTAGAAACGGGGGTAGGGGCGGTGAGCAGTTCTTC.